The 14 T cell receptor beta chains below all came from one sample that was sequenced in a study of PD-1 blockade in classical Hodgkin lymphoma. TCRdb's copy holds only in-frame clones and misses some; the assay was immunoSEQ multiplex PCR. The data show approximately 15,000 clones, with around 90% seen just once and 3.5% to 5% held by the top ten. Indicated time point: newly diagnosed, previously untreated cHL patient sample. Sample: peripheral blood mononuclear cells (PBMCs). The receptors originated from a human donor with classical Hodgkin lymphoma.

V and J are TRBV5-1 and TRBJ2-1, with TRBD2 matching 9 bases. Germline CDR1 is SGHRS and CDR2 is YFSETQ. The CDR3 is 16 residues long. V lost 0 bases and J lost 4; bases outside the gene matches: 5. Here the CDR3 reads CASSLVAGDGYNEQFF. The CDR3 coding sequence is TGCGCCAGCAGCTTGGTAGCGGGAGATGGTTACAATGAGCAGTTCTTC.

This chain links TRBV28 with TRBJ2-2; 8 bases fit TRBD2. Trimming cost V 5 bases and J 4 bases; bases outside gene matches: 6. The CDR3 consists of 15 residues. Germline lookup yields CDR1 MDHEN and CDR2 SYDVKM. Written as DNA, the CDR3 is TGTGCCAGCAGTAGCCCCAGCGGGGGCACCGGGGAGCTGTTTTTT. Residues: CASSSPSGGTGELFF.

The chain combines TRBV10-3 with TRBJ2-1; no firm D call. This CDR3 comprises 13 residues. Germline-derived CDR1 and CDR2 are ENHRY and SYGVKD. The ends were cut back, 0 bases at V and 5 bases at J, with 5 bases in the middle. CDR3 DNA: TGTGCCATCAGTGAGTCGAGTAACAATGAGCAGTTCTTC. This encodes CAISESSNNEQFF.

The rearrangement uses TRBV15 and TRBJ2-3; D is unresolved. V was clipped by 0 bases and J by 4 bases, with 8 bases between them. The CDR3 spans 14 residues. Per germline, CDR1 LNHNV and CDR2 YYDKDF (reference sequence). CDR3 in amino acids: CATSRDRKADTQYF. The DNA of the CDR3 is TGTGCCACCAGCAGAGATCGAAAGGCAGATACGCAGTATTTT. Based on the CDR3 plus reference TRBV15 and TRBJ2-3, the full variable domain is DAMVIQNPRYQVTQFGKPVTLSCSQTLNHNVMYWYQQKSSQAPKLLFHYYDKDFNNEADTPDNFQSRRPNTSFCFLDIRSPGLGDTAMYLCATSRDRKADTQYFGPGTRLTVL.

The V gene is TRBV5-5, the J gene TRBJ2-2; 8 bases are a match to TRBD2. This CDR3 has 16 amino acids. With 4 bases clipped from V and 2 bases from J, the junction kept 7 bases outside the gene matches. Germline CDR1 reads SGHKS; CDR2 reads YYEKEE (reference sequence). CDR3 DNA: TGTGCCAGCAGCCCAGGGACTAGGAGTAACACCGGGGAGCTGTTTTTT. It yields the protein CASSPGTRSNTGELFF.

The J gene is TRBJ1-2, the V gene TRBV7-2; 9 bases match TRBD1. V lost 4 bases and J lost 4; bases outside the gene matches: 10. The CDR3 spans 16 residues. Germline-derived CDR1 and CDR2 are SGHTA and FQGNSA. CDR3 nucleotide sequence: TGTGCCAGCAGCTCCCATCAGACAGGGGGGATCTATGGCTACACCTTC. It yields the protein CASSSHQTGGIYGYTF.

The chain couples TRBV9 to TRBJ2-7; TRBD1 matches 9 bases. Germline V gives CDR1 SGDLS, CDR2 YYNGEE. The trim removed 3 bases at V and 1 base at J, leaving 5 bases unmatched. The CDR3 is made up of 15 amino acids. The CDR3 loop is CASSAGTGSSYEQYF. DNA for the CDR3: TGTGCCAGCAGCGCAGGGACAGGGTCTTCCTACGAGCAGTACTTC. Full variable domain (missing parts from reference TRBV9 and TRBJ2-7): DSGVTQTPKHLITATGQRVTLRCSPRSGDLSVYWYQQSLDQGLQFLIQYYNGEERAKGNILERFSAQQFPDLHSELNLSSLELGDSALYFCASSAGTGSSYEQYFGPGTRLTVT.

The rearrangement uses TRBV11-3 and TRBJ2-7; D may be TRBD1 (6 bases). The CDR3 contains 14 residues. V lost 5 bases and J lost 0, with 11 bases in between. Germline CDR1 reads SGHNT; CDR2 reads YENEEA. DNA for the CDR3: TGTGCCAGCAGCCGACAGGAGAGCTCCTACGAGCAGTACTTC. As protein: CASSRQESSYEQYF.

The rearrangement links TRBV11-2 to TRBJ1-1, with D uncertain. The CDR3 totals 12 residues. Germline-derived CDR1 and CDR2 are SGHAT and FQNNGV. V shed 0 bases and J shed 4 bases, with 3 bases lying between them. The CDR3 DNA sequence: TGTGCCAGCAGCTTAGAAAGCACTGAAGCTTTCTTT. Its translation: CASSLESTEAFF. Supplemented by reference TRBV11-2 and TRBJ1-1, the full variable domain reads EAGVAQSPRYKIIEKRQSVAFWCNPISGHATLYWYQQILGQGPKLLIQFQNNGVVDDSQLPKDRFSAERLKGVDSTLKIQPAKLEDSAVYLCASSLESTEAFFGQGTRLTVV.

This chain uses TRBV9 with TRBJ1-1, with 10 bases lining up with TRBD1. V was pared by 0 bases and J by 3 bases, with 2 bases of the junction left unmatched. The CDR3 loop spans 15 amino acids. The germline V gene encodes CDR1 SGDLS and CDR2 YYNGEE. CDR3: CASSVVGQGDTEAFF. CDR3 nucleotide sequence: TGTGCCAGCAGCGTAGTCGGACAGGGGGACACTGAAGCTTTCTTT.

The chain joins TRBV11-2 to TRBJ2-7, with a weak D call TRBD1 (6 bases). The germline V gene has CDR1 SGHAT and CDR2 FQNNGV. V lost 5 bases and J 3 bases, leaving 17 bases between the germline ends. This CDR3 has 15 residues. CDR3 residues: CASSLTGSPGYEQYF. In DNA, the CDR3 is TGTGCCAGCAGCCTCACAGGGAGCCCTGGCTACGAGCAGTACTTC.

This clone was seen a single time. The V call is TRBV5-4, the J call TRBJ1-1; TRBD1 agrees at 9 bases. J was trimmed by 5 bases and V by 2 bases; bases with no gene match: 4. From germline, CDR1 is SGHNT and CDR2 YYREEE (reference sequence). The CDR3 extends over 14 amino acids. The CDR3 nucleotides read TGTGCCAGCAGCTTACAGGGGGCCGGGACTGAAGCTTTCTTT. This gives the protein CASSLQGAGTEAFF.

The chain carries TRBV6-9 and TRBJ1-3; no reliable D call. The length of the CDR3 is 10 residues. The V end lost 7 bases, the J end lost 3 bases, and 1 base lay between the germline ends. Per the germline V gene, CDR1 is MNHGY and CDR2 is SVAAGI. The CDR3 DNA reads as TGTGCCAGCAATGGAAACACCATATATTTT. Translation gives CASNGNTIYF.

The chain has TRBV19 and TRBJ2-2; D uncertain. Trimming stripped 5 bases from V and 4 bases from J, with 8 bases between. This CDR3 is built from 13 residues. Per the germline V gene, CDR1 is LNHDA and CDR2 is SQIVND (reference sequence). The CDR3 is CASSVQSTGELFF. The DNA of the CDR3 is TGTGCCAGTAGTGTGCAAAGCACCGGGGAGCTGTTTTTT.